The rows below give T cell receptor beta chains drawn from one sample of a study of molecular identifiers for immune sequencing clone quantification. TCRdb re-called the PCR reads through MiXCR, storing one row per CDR3 protein. The sample gives 90,000 to 120,000 distinct CDR3 sequences, roughly a third of which show up once; 4% to 5% is in the top ten. The sequenced sample consisted of naive CD8+ T cells from blood, with Jurkat cell RNA spiked in. The receptor source for this set is a human donor in good health. Some libraries in this study had Jurkat cell RNA spiked in. Each CDR3 is given with its conserved first and last residue. Each record gives: CDR3 DNA, CDR3 protein, CDR3 length, V gene, J gene, clone size, D gene. The D gene is left open where the match is weak. Clone size is shown for a subset of rows, as once, few, many or a class of expanded clone.

CDR3nt: TGCAGTGCAGACGGTGGCGAGGGCAATCAGCCCCAGCATTTT
CDR3aa: CSADGGEGNQPQHF
len: 14
v_gene: TRBV20-1
j_gene: TRBJ1-5
abundance: few
d_gene: NA

CDR3nt: TGTGCCAGCAGTGGCCCGGGAGCGACAGATACGCAGTATTTT
CDR3aa: CASSGPGATDTQYF
len: 14
v_gene: TRBV28
j_gene: TRBJ2-3
abundance: few
d_gene: NA

CDR3nt: TGTGCCAGCAGCTTGGGTTCTGATCAGCCCCAGCATTTT
CDR3aa: CASSLGSDQPQHF
len: 13
v_gene: TRBV5-6
j_gene: TRBJ1-5
abundance: once
d_gene: NA

CDR3nt: TGCGCCAGCAGCCAAGCGCGCCTCGGGGGCACAGATACGCAGTATTTT
CDR3aa: CASSQARLGGTDTQYF
len: 16
v_gene: TRBV4-3
j_gene: TRBJ2-3
abundance: few
d_gene: NA

CDR3nt: TGTGCCAGTAGTATAGGGGGATCGGGAAACTACCCCCTCGAGCAGTACTTC
CDR3aa: CASSIGGSGNYPLEQYF
len: 17
v_gene: TRBV19
j_gene: TRBJ2-7
abundance: few
d_gene: NA

CDR3nt: TGCAGTGCAAGAGATTGGCAGGGGAACACCGGGGAGCTGTATTTT
CDR3aa: CSARDWQGNTGELYF
len: 15
v_gene: TRBV20-1
j_gene: TRBJ2-2
abundance: NA
d_gene: NA

CDR3nt: TGTGCCAGCAGTGACGGGGGGCACACCGGGGAGCTGTTTTTT
CDR3aa: CASSDGGHTGELFF
len: 14
v_gene: TRBV6-4
j_gene: TRBJ2-2
abundance: many
d_gene: NA

CDR3nt: TGTGCCAGCAGCTTAGCGTCTCAGGGAAACTATGGCTACACCTTC
CDR3aa: CASSLASQGNYGYTF
len: 15
v_gene: TRBV13
j_gene: TRBJ1-2
abundance: NA
d_gene: NA

CDR3nt: TGTGCCAGCAGCCCGACGACAGGAATCTACGAGCAGTACTTC
CDR3aa: CASSPTTGIYEQYF
len: 14
v_gene: TRBV7-6
j_gene: TRBJ2-7
abundance: NA
d_gene: NA

CDR3nt: TGTGCCAGCAGACGGGACAGGGGGGGTCAAGAGACCCAGTACTTC
CDR3aa: CASRRDRGGQETQYF
len: 15
v_gene: TRBV6-2/TRBV6-3
j_gene: TRBJ2-5
abundance: few
d_gene: TRBD1

CDR3nt: TGTGCCACCAGTGACAGGTTATACAATGAGCAGTTCTTC
CDR3aa: CATSDRLYNEQFF
len: 13
v_gene: TRBV24-1
j_gene: TRBJ2-1
abundance: few
d_gene: NA

CDR3nt: TGCGCCAGCAGCTTGGAAGTCATCCCCGACGAGCAGTACTTC
CDR3aa: CASSLEVIPDEQYF
len: 14
v_gene: TRBV5-1
j_gene: TRBJ2-7
abundance: many
d_gene: NA

CDR3nt: TGTGCCAGTAGTATGGTTAACAATCAGCCCCAGCATTTT
CDR3aa: CASSMVNNQPQHF
len: 13
v_gene: TRBV19
j_gene: TRBJ1-5
abundance: NA
d_gene: NA

CDR3nt: TGTGCCAGCAGCCCACTAGCGGGAGAGTACAATGAGCAGTTCTTC
CDR3aa: CASSPLAGEYNEQFF
len: 15
v_gene: TRBV12-3/TRBV12-4
j_gene: TRBJ2-1
abundance: few
d_gene: TRBD2

CDR3nt: TGTGCCAGCAGCCCCTTGGTGATGTTAGCAAAACGCACAGATACGCAGTATTTT
CDR3aa: CASSPLVMLAKRTDTQYF
len: 18
v_gene: TRBV28
j_gene: TRBJ2-3
abundance: NA
d_gene: NA

CDR3nt: TGTGCCAGCAGAAGAGAGGGTCAAGAGACCCAGTACTTC
CDR3aa: CASRREGQETQYF
len: 13
v_gene: TRBV28
j_gene: TRBJ2-5
abundance: many
d_gene: NA

CDR3nt: TGCAGTGCTACCTTACAGGGGGAGTCGTATCAGCCCCAGCATTTT
CDR3aa: CSATLQGESYQPQHF
len: 15
v_gene: TRBV20-1
j_gene: TRBJ1-5
abundance: few
d_gene: TRBD1

CDR3nt: TGTGCCAGCAGCCCCCGGACAGGCCGGACCGGGGAGCTGTTTTTT
CDR3aa: CASSPRTGRTGELFF
len: 15
v_gene: TRBV7-9
j_gene: TRBJ2-2
abundance: few
d_gene: TRBD1

CDR3nt: TGTGCCAGCAGCCACGGGACAGGCTTTCAGCCCCAGCATTTT
CDR3aa: CASSHGTGFQPQHF
len: 14
v_gene: TRBV5-6
j_gene: TRBJ1-5
abundance: NA
d_gene: TRBD1

CDR3nt: TGTGCCAGTAGTATGGCATGGCGGGAGGTTCGCGAGCAGTACTTC
CDR3aa: CASSMAWREVREQYF
len: 15
v_gene: TRBV19
j_gene: TRBJ2-7
abundance: NA
d_gene: TRBD2

CDR3nt: TGTGCCAGCAGCTTAGCTGTGGTCCCATACCTATTGGACACTGAAGCTTTCTTT
CDR3aa: CASSLAVVPYLLDTEAFF
len: 18
v_gene: TRBV7-6
j_gene: TRBJ1-1
abundance: NA
d_gene: NA

CDR3nt: TGTGCCGGCAGTTACTCGACAGGGTGGCTCAATCAGCCCCAGCATTTT
CDR3aa: CAGSYSTGWLNQPQHF
len: 16
v_gene: TRBV6-2/TRBV6-3
j_gene: TRBJ1-5
abundance: NA
d_gene: TRBD1

CDR3nt: TGTGCCATCACTAGCGGGAGTACGGACGAGCAGTACTTC
CDR3aa: CAITSGSTDEQYF
len: 13
v_gene: TRBV10-3
j_gene: TRBJ2-7
abundance: NA
d_gene: TRBD2

CDR3nt: TGTGCCAGCAGCCCGCATCCTGGGGCCAAAAACATTCAGTACTTC
CDR3aa: CASSPHPGAKNIQYF
len: 15
v_gene: TRBV5-3
j_gene: TRBJ2-4
abundance: NA
d_gene: NA

CDR3nt: TGTGCCAGCAGTTATTGGGAGACCCAGTACTTC
CDR3aa: CASSYWETQYF
len: 11
v_gene: TRBV6-2/TRBV6-3
j_gene: TRBJ2-5
abundance: many
d_gene: NA

CDR3nt: TGTGCCAGCTTCTTCAGGGGGAGTGGGGCCAACGTCCTGACTTTC
CDR3aa: CASFFRGSGANVLTF
len: 15
v_gene: TRBV2
j_gene: TRBJ2-6
abundance: many
d_gene: TRBD1

CDR3nt: TGTGCCAGCAGTTACCGGCCGGGCAGGAGTGGCCCTGAAGCTTTCTTT
CDR3aa: CASSYRPGRSGPEAFF
len: 16
v_gene: TRBV6-2/TRBV6-3
j_gene: TRBJ1-1
abundance: medium-sized
d_gene: NA

CDR3nt: TGTGCCAGCAGTTTGCTCATGCCGTACGAGCAGTACTTC
CDR3aa: CASSLLMPYEQYF
len: 13
v_gene: TRBV28
j_gene: TRBJ2-7
abundance: many
d_gene: NA

CDR3nt: TGTGCCAGCAGAATTGACGGGACTCACTTCCACTTT
CDR3aa: CASRIDGTHFHF
len: 12
v_gene: TRBV7-9
j_gene: TRBJ1-6
abundance: NA
d_gene: NA

CDR3nt: TGTGCCAGCAGCTTAGAAGAGGCCACTAATGAAAAACTGTTTTTT
CDR3aa: CASSLEEATNEKLFF
len: 15
v_gene: TRBV11-2
j_gene: TRBJ1-4
abundance: NA
d_gene: NA

CDR3nt: TGTGCCAGCAGGGTCGATAGGGGTCTAGTTAAGGATACGCAGTATTTT
CDR3aa: CASRVDRGLVKDTQYF
len: 16
v_gene: TRBV2
j_gene: TRBJ2-3
abundance: few
d_gene: NA

CDR3nt: TGTGCCAGCAGCTTAGTTTCGAGGGTTAACGAGCAGTACTTC
CDR3aa: CASSLVSRVNEQYF
len: 14
v_gene: TRBV13
j_gene: TRBJ2-7
abundance: many
d_gene: NA

CDR3nt: TGTGCCAGCAGCTTAGCGACAGGGGCCGGAGCGGGGAAGACGCAGTATTTT
CDR3aa: CASSLATGAGAGKTQYF
len: 17
v_gene: TRBV7-9
j_gene: TRBJ2-3
abundance: few
d_gene: NA

CDR3nt: TGTGCCAGCAGCTTAGCTAGCGCCTACTACGAGCAGTACTTC
CDR3aa: CASSLASAYYEQYF
len: 14
v_gene: TRBV7-2
j_gene: TRBJ2-7
abundance: few
d_gene: NA

CDR3nt: TGCGCCAGCAACATCCGGGATTCCACCGGGGAGCTGTTTTTT
CDR3aa: CASNIRDSTGELFF
len: 14
v_gene: TRBV23-1
j_gene: TRBJ2-2
abundance: few
d_gene: NA

CDR3nt: TGCAGTGCTGGACAGGGGATCTACGAGCAGTACTTC
CDR3aa: CSAGQGIYEQYF
len: 12
v_gene: TRBV20-1
j_gene: TRBJ2-7
abundance: NA
d_gene: TRBD1

CDR3nt: TGTGCCATCAGTGAGTCGAGCACCACCTACAATGAGCAGTTCTTC
CDR3aa: CAISESSTTYNEQFF
len: 15
v_gene: TRBV10-3
j_gene: TRBJ2-1
abundance: few
d_gene: NA

CDR3nt: TGTGCCAGCAGCTTCGTAGAGACAGACTACAATGAGCAGTTCTTC
CDR3aa: CASSFVETDYNEQFF
len: 15
v_gene: TRBV7-2
j_gene: TRBJ2-1
abundance: NA
d_gene: NA

CDR3nt: TGTGCCAGCAGTTTCTCGGCCGCCAACGAGCAGTACTTC
CDR3aa: CASSFSAANEQYF
len: 13
v_gene: TRBV27
j_gene: TRBJ2-7
abundance: NA
d_gene: NA

CDR3nt: TGTGCCAGCAGTTACGAAGGCAGGGTAAGATACGAGCAGTACTTC
CDR3aa: CASSYEGRVRYEQYF
len: 15
v_gene: TRBV6-6
j_gene: TRBJ2-7
abundance: many
d_gene: NA

CDR3nt: TGTGCCAGCAGCGTGGACAGCTTCCCTCAGCCCCAGCATTTT
CDR3aa: CASSVDSFPQPQHF
len: 14
v_gene: TRBV9
j_gene: TRBJ1-5
abundance: many
d_gene: NA

CDR3nt: TGTGCCAGCAGTTTACTGTGGCAGAACACTGAAGCTTTCTTT
CDR3aa: CASSLLWQNTEAFF
len: 14
v_gene: TRBV27
j_gene: TRBJ1-1
abundance: few
d_gene: NA

CDR3nt: TGTGCCAGCAGCCTCGGGACTAGCCGATTCTATACGCAGTATTTT
CDR3aa: CASSLGTSRFYTQYF
len: 15
v_gene: TRBV7-2
j_gene: TRBJ2-3
abundance: once
d_gene: TRBD2

CDR3nt: TGTGCCAGCAGCAGACCCGGGACAGACTACGAGCAGTACTTC
CDR3aa: CASSRPGTDYEQYF
len: 14
v_gene: TRBV7-9
j_gene: TRBJ2-7
abundance: many
d_gene: TRBD1

CDR3nt: TGTGCCAGCAGTAAAGTGGTAAAAGCCCGGCATTTT
CDR3aa: CASSKVVKARHF
len: 12
v_gene: TRBV28
j_gene: TRBJ1-5
abundance: NA
d_gene: NA

CDR3nt: TGTGCCAGCAGCCTACCACAGGGGAGGGGGACTGAAGCTTTCTTT
CDR3aa: CASSLPQGRGTEAFF
len: 15
v_gene: TRBV7-9
j_gene: TRBJ1-1
abundance: many
d_gene: TRBD1

CDR3nt: TGTGCCAGCAGTCTGCTGACGCAGAAGGGCGAGCAGTACTTC
CDR3aa: CASSLLTQKGEQYF
len: 14
v_gene: TRBV28
j_gene: TRBJ2-7
abundance: NA
d_gene: NA

CDR3nt: TGTGCCAGCAGCTTTACTATGGCTCGCTTAGGGACTGAAGCTTTCTTT
CDR3aa: CASSFTMARLGTEAFF
len: 16
v_gene: TRBV5-6
j_gene: TRBJ1-1
abundance: NA
d_gene: NA

CDR3nt: TGCGCCACCACCACAGCGCCGAACAATGAGCAGTTCTTC
CDR3aa: CATTTAPNNEQFF
len: 13
v_gene: TRBV5-1
j_gene: TRBJ2-1
abundance: many
d_gene: NA

CDR3nt: TGTGCCAGCAGTGATCCCCTTCGTCTAGCGGAGTTAAGGGATACGCAGTATTTT
CDR3aa: CASSDPLRLAELRDTQYF
len: 18
v_gene: TRBV2
j_gene: TRBJ2-3
abundance: many
d_gene: TRBD2

CDR3nt: TGTGCCAGCATCTCCCTCCTCCGGGACAACTCTGGAAACACCATATATTTT
CDR3aa: CASISLLRDNSGNTIYF
len: 17
v_gene: TRBV9
j_gene: TRBJ1-3
abundance: NA
d_gene: NA

CDR3nt: TGTGCCAGCAGTTACTCGGTGGGGGGCGCGCCAGAGACCCAGTACTTC
CDR3aa: CASSYSVGGAPETQYF
len: 16
v_gene: TRBV6-5
j_gene: TRBJ2-5
abundance: NA
d_gene: NA